Listed here is a single TCR beta chain. This entry comes from a study of blood T cell repertoires in COVID-19. Study-wide context: Sources were T cells, B-cell-depleted T cells, or PBMCs; the material itself was cDNA or gDNA.

The protocol was immunoSEQ multiplex PCR, while the TCRdb copy is restricted to in-frame clones and leaves out a portion. The profile covers 150,000 to 250,000 clones, with around 79% appearing a single time and roughly 5.6% taken by the ten largest. Germline V gene data show CDR1 as MDHEN and CDR2 as SYDVKM. V lost 4 bases to trimming and J lost 10 bases, with 11 bases between them. The CDR3 totals 12 residues. Sequencing was carried out using peripheral blood. The chain uses TRBV28 and TRBJ2-1; no definite D call. The receptor's source is a woman in her forties with COVID-19, enrolled during active disease. The CDR3 DNA is TGTGCCAGCAGTTCAGTCGACTCGGAGCAGTTCTTC. Amino acid sequence: CASSSVDSEQFF.